This TCR beta chain was observed in a study of T cell responses to AZD1222 COVID-19 vaccine. Assay: immunoSEQ multiplex PCR; the TCRdb copy retains only in-frame clones and omits some. The sample carries roughly 150,000 clones, roughly 88% recorded once. The CDR3 covers 12 residues. From germline, CDR1 is SEHNR and CDR2 FQNEAQ (reference sequence). J lost 12 bases, V lost 4 bases, and 6 bases had no gene match. Sample: peripheral blood, taken 28 days after the second AZD1222 dose. J is TRBJ2-7 and V is TRBV7-9, with 10 positions matching TRBD2. The clonotype was recovered from an adult who received the AZD1222 COVID-19 vaccine. CDR3 in DNA: TGTGCCAGCAGCTACTCTAGCGGGGGTCCGTACTTC. Its translation: CASSYSSGGPYF.